The 30 T cell receptor beta chains given below trace back to one sample, sequenced in a study of cytomegalovirus exposure and HLA in healthy donors. PCR amplification relied on 60 Vbeta primers (plus 13 Jbeta primers). Profiling relied on immunoSEQ multiplex PCR, and the TCRdb table lists in-frame clones only, not all of them. Seen here are some 190,000 clones, roughly 76% observed once, and the top ten hold over 2%. Sequenced material: PBMCs. The receptors were sampled from a woman in her thirties in good health and CMV-seropositive.

V usage is TRBV11-2 and J usage is TRBJ2-2, with D possibly being TRBD2 (6 bases). This CDR3 spans 16 amino acids. CDR1 and CDR2 (germline): SGHAT, FQNNGV. V shed 7 bases and J shed 7 bases, with 22 bases lying between them. CDR3 sequence: CASNLAPGLLLGELFF. The CDR3, as DNA: TGTGCCAGCAACCTGGCCCCGGGACTCCTGCTCGGGGAGCTGTTTTTT.

The rearrangement joins TRBV6-6 to TRBJ2-1, with D maybe TRBD1 (5 bases). Germline V gene data show CDR1 as MNHNY and CDR2 as SVGAGI (reference sequence). The V gene lost 7 bases and the J gene lost 9 bases, with 19 bases spanning the gap. There are 14 residues in the CDR3. The CDR3 protein is CASTPRALTGEQFF. CDR3 nucleotide sequence: TGTGCCAGCACCCCGAGAGCTCTAACAGGTGAGCAGTTCTTC.

The J gene is TRBJ2-2, the V gene TRBV19; 9 bases agree with TRBD1. From germline, CDR1 is LNHDA and CDR2 SQIVND (reference sequence). This CDR3 comprises 15 residues. J gave up 3 bases and V 7 bases, and 6 bases lay outside the gene matches. Written as DNA, the CDR3 is TGTGCCAGTAAGGGAGACAGGGGGTACACCGGGGAGCTGTTTTTT. This sequence encodes CASKGDRGYTGELFF.

The rearrangement joins TRBV27 to TRBJ1-6, with D possibly matching TRBD1 (6 bases). Trimming removed 1 base from V and 0 bases from J, with 13 bases in between. The CDR3 contains 18 residues. Per germline, CDR1 MNHEY and CDR2 SMNVEV (reference sequence). CDR3 in DNA: TGTGCCAGCAGTTTATTTGGACAGTTCCGCTCCTATAATTCACCCCTCCACTTT. Its protein product is CASSLFGQFRSYNSPLHF.

The genes are TRBV28 and TRBJ1-5, with D possibly TRBD1 on 5 matching bases. The CDR3 runs to 15 residues. Germline CDR1 reads MDHEN; CDR2 reads SYDVKM. V was cut by 3 bases and J by 2 bases, with 11 bases left in between. CDR3 amino acids: CASSLKGFGNQPQHF. CDR3 bases: TGTGCCAGCAGTTTGAAGGGGTTCGGCAATCAGCCCCAGCATTTT.

V is TRBV7-3 and J is TRBJ1-2; maybe TRBD1 (6 bases). The V gene's germline CDR1 is SGHTA and CDR2 FQGTGA. This CDR3 is built from 13 residues. Trimming removed 3 bases from V and 2 bases from J, with 7 bases in between. The CDR3 here is CASSFGTNYGYTF. The DNA for the CDR3 is TGTGCCAGCAGCTTCGGGACAAACTATGGCTACACCTTC.

This clone showed up just a few times. The chain is built from TRBV7-3 and TRBJ2-2, with 8 bases that match TRBD2. The V gene end was trimmed by 1 base and the J gene end by 2 bases; junction bases not matched to a gene: 6. The CDR3 has 17 amino acids. CDR1 and CDR2 (germline): SGHTA, FQGTGA. CDR3 nucleotide sequence: TGTGCCAGCAGCTTAATCGGCGGGAGGTCCAACACCGGGGAGCTGTTTTTT. Its translation is CASSLIGGRSNTGELFF.

The chain recombines TRBV7-9 with TRBJ1-1; 9 bases fit TRBD1. CDR1 is SEHNR and CDR2 is FQNEAQ in the germline V gene (reference sequence). The CDR3 is made up of 16 amino acids. Unmatched junction bases numbered 10, after V lost 3 bases and J lost 5 bases. In nucleotides, the CDR3 is TGTGCCAGCAGCTTCCTGATGGGACAGGGAGGAACTGAAGCTTTCTTT. This codes for CASSFLMGQGGTEAFF.

This clone was counted only a few times. This chain joins TRBV6-5 and TRBJ1-1; maybe TRBD1 (5 bases). The CDR3 covers 15 residues. Germline CDR1 MNHEY, CDR2 SVGAGI. V lost 9 bases and J lost 0, with 17 bases in between. CDR3 sequence: CASRARDGMNTEAFF. For the CDR3, the DNA is TGTGCCAGTAGGGCCAGGGATGGTATGAACACTGAAGCTTTCTTT.

The V gene is TRBV7-8, the J gene TRBJ2-4; tentatively, D is TRBD2 (6 bases). V was trimmed by 5 bases and J by 4 bases, leaving 15 bases between them. Germline CDR1 SGHVS, CDR2 FQNEAQ. The CDR3 spans 15 residues. The CDR3 coding sequence is TGTGCCAGCAGCAAGTCGGAGGGCTGGAAAAACATTCAGTACTTC. Encoded protein: CASSKSEGWKNIQYF. The variable domain in full, with the rest retrieved from reference TRBV7-8 and TRBJ2-4, is GAGVSQSPRYKVAKRGQDVALRCDPISGHVSLFWYQQALGQGPEFLTYFQNEAQLDKSGLPSDRFFAERPEGSVSTLKIQRTQQEDSAVYLCASSKSEGWKNIQYFGAGTRLSVL.

The gene calls are TRBV6-5 and TRBJ1-4; D unclear. Germline CDR1 reads MNHEY; CDR2 reads SVGAGI. Trimming stripped 8 bases from V and 4 bases from J, with 11 bases between. CDR3 size: 13 residues. CDR3 DNA: TGTGCCAGCTCCCCCCGCGTTAATGAAAAACTGTTTTTT. This gives the protein CASSPRVNEKLFF.

The CDR3 protein is CASSLARATHYGYTF. CDR3 nucleotide sequence: TGTGCCAGCAGCTTAGCCAGGGCCACCCACTATGGCTACACCTTC. J is TRBJ1-2 and V is TRBV7-2; tentative D call: TRBD1 (5 bases). V lost 0 bases and J 3 bases, leaving 11 bases between the germline ends. CDR1 and CDR2 (germline): SGHTA, FQGNSA. The CDR3 totals 15 residues.

The J gene is TRBJ1-1, the V gene TRBV2; no firm D call. Between the trimmed V and J ends, which lost 6 bases and 1 base, there was a span of 9 bases. The CDR3 runs to 13 residues. CDR1 and CDR2 from the germline V gene are SNHLY and FYNNEI. CDR3 sequence reads: CASRFIWNTEAFF. DNA of the CDR3: TGTGCCAGCAGATTTATTTGGAACACTGAAGCTTTCTTT.

This clone came up once. The CDR3 DNA is TGTGCCAGCAGACCCGGGACAGGTGACGCCGGGGAGCTGTTTTTT. This sequence encodes CASRPGTGDAGELFF. The chain employs TRBV7-9 and TRBJ2-2; TRBD1 matches 8 bases. Germline V lookup: CDR1 SEHNR, CDR2 FQNEAQ (reference sequence). The CDR3 is 15 residues long. The junction had 9 bases not matched to a gene; V was cut back by 6 bases and J by 6 bases.

The chain carries TRBV27 and TRBJ1-4; no reliable D call. Per germline, CDR1 MNHEY and CDR2 SMNVEV (reference sequence). V gave up 2 bases and J gave up 2 bases, with 3 bases separating them. This CDR3 contains 13 residues. The DNA of the CDR3 is TGTGCCAGCAGTTTACAGACTAATGAAAAACTGTTTTTT. It translates to CASSLQTNEKLFF.

The rearrangement uses TRBV28 and TRBJ2-7; 10 bases align to TRBD1. V lost 11 bases to trimming and J lost 1 base; unmatched junction nucleotides: 5. The length of the CDR3 is 13 residues. Germline-derived CDR1 and CDR2 are MDHEN and SYDVKM. The CDR3 coding sequence is TGTGCCGTCCGGGACAGGGGTTCCTACGAGCAGTACTTC. It encodes CAVRDRGSYEQYF.

As DNA, the CDR3 is TGTGCCAGCAGTTCTTCTATAGGGGGTACTGAAGCTTTCTTT. This encodes CASSSSIGGTEAFF. This chain joins TRBV6-5 and TRBJ1-1; D is perhaps TRBD1 (6 bases). The CDR3 spans 14 residues. The V end lost 4 bases, the J end lost 5 bases, and 14 bases lay between the germline ends. Germline lookup yields CDR1 MNHEY and CDR2 SVGAGI.

The chain uses TRBV29-1 and TRBJ2-5; D gene uncertain. V was cut by 4 bases and J by 5 bases, with 11 bases left in between. Germline V lookup: CDR1 SQVTM, CDR2 ANQGSEA. CDR3 length: 12 residues. Written as DNA, the CDR3 is TGCAGCGTTGGGCAGATGGCTGAGACCCAGTACTTC. Translating gives CSVGQMAETQYF. Full variable domain (outside the CDR3, taken from reference TRBV29-1 and TRBJ2-5): SAVISQKPSRDICQRGTSLTIQCQVDSQVTMMFWYRQQPGQSLTLIATANQGSEATYESGFVIDKFPISRPNLTFSTLTVSNMSPEDSSIYLCSVGQMAETQYFGPGTRLLVL.

V gene TRBV19 combines with J gene TRBJ2-3, with 7 bases lining up with TRBD2. Germline values: CDR1 LNHDA, CDR2 SQIVND (reference sequence). The CDR3 is made up of 15 amino acids. V gave up 6 bases and J gave up 1 base; unmatched junction bases: 7. The CDR3 nucleotides are TGTGCCAGTAGGGGGAGGGAAACTCGCACAGATACGCAGTATTTT. Protein product: CASRGRETRTDTQYF. Together with reference TRBV19 and TRBJ2-3, the CDR3 gives the full variable domain: DGGITQSPKYLFRKEGQNVTLSCEQNLNHDAMYWYRQDPGQGLRLIYYSQIVNDFQKGDIAEGYSVSREKKESFPLTVTSAQKNPTAFYLCASRGRETRTDTQYFGPGTRLTVL.

The V and J genes are TRBV5-4 and TRBJ2-7; D might be TRBD2 (6 bases). The V and J ends lost 4 bases and 7 bases respectively, with 15 bases between them. Germline CDR1 is SGHNT and CDR2 is YYREEE (reference sequence). CDR3 length: 13 amino acids. The CDR3 nucleotides read TGTGCCAGCAGCCTAGGACTATGGAGGGAGCAGTACTTC. This codes for CASSLGLWREQYF.

This clone turned up a few times. The gene calls are TRBV6-6 and TRBJ1-1; D is unresolved. The CDR3 runs 11 residues. Trimming took off 3 bases at V and 4 bases at J, with 3 bases between the two ends. Germline CDR1 is MNHNY and CDR2 is SVGAGI (reference sequence). Written as DNA, the CDR3 is TGTGCCAGCAGTTATAGCACTGAAGCTTTCTTT. This gives the protein CASSYSTEAFF.

This clone was detected a few times. This chain links TRBV11-3 with TRBJ2-7; 10 bases match TRBD1. Losses at the gene ends were 1 base for V and 4 bases for J; bases not matched to a gene: 13. Per germline, CDR1 SGHNT and CDR2 YENEEA. The CDR3 is 18 amino acids. CDR3 DNA sequence: TGTGCCAGCAGCTTAGTGCGCGACAGGGGGCTCTCTTGGTACGAGCAGTACTTC. Translating gives CASSLVRDRGLSWYEQYF. Full variable domain (outside the CDR3, taken from reference TRBV11-3 and TRBJ2-7): EAGVVQSPRYKIIEKKQPVAFWCNPISGHNTLYWYLQNLGQGPELLIRYENEEAVDDSQLPKDRFSAERLKGVDSTLKIQPAELGDSAVYLCASSLVRDRGLSWYEQYFGPGTRLTVT.

In regard to this clone: A read error may produce the germline difference seen at one junction end. V and J are TRBV9 and TRBJ2-1; a possible D gene is TRBD1 (7 bases). CDR1 and CDR2 from the germline V gene are SGDLS and YYNGEE. This CDR3 has 15 residues. The CDR3 coding sequence is TGTGCCAGCAGCGTGGAGGGGGCCTCCCACAATGAGCAGTTCTTC. It specifies CASSVEGASHNEQFF.

This chain connects TRBV5-1 to TRBJ1-4; tentatively, D is TRBD1 (5 bases). The CDR3 consists of 14 residues. Germline CDR1 is SGHRS and CDR2 is YFSETQ. V was pared by 0 bases and J by 4 bases, with 7 bases between. The DNA for the CDR3 is TGCGCCAGCAGCTTGGTGGGGGGTAATGAAAAACTGTTTTTT. Protein: CASSLVGGNEKLFF.

CDR3 sequence reads: CASSASGDRVEKLFF. In DNA form, the CDR3 reads TGTGCCAGCAGCGCGTCCGGGGACAGGGTTGAAAAACTGTTTTTT. The chain recombines TRBV5-4 with TRBJ1-4; 9 positions agree with TRBD1. CDR1 and CDR2 from the germline V gene are SGHNT and YYREEE (reference sequence). This CDR3 region has 15 residues. The V gene end was trimmed by 4 bases and the J gene end by 7 bases; junction bases not matched to a gene: 8.

This clone has just one count. The chain employs TRBV28 and TRBJ2-2; TRBD2 matches at 12 bases. The CDR3 runs to 16 residues. Trimming at V came to 6 bases and at J to 5 bases, leaving 7 bases not matched to a gene. Germline V CDR1 and CDR2: MDHEN, SYDVKM. CDR3 bases: TGTGCCAGCAGAAGGACTAGCGGGATCAGGACCGGGGAGCTGTTTTTT. Protein product: CASRRTSGIRTGELFF. The complete variable domain, with remaining parts taken from reference TRBV28 and TRBJ2-2, reads DVKVTQSSRYLVKRTGEKVFLECVQDMDHENMFWYRQDPGLGLRLIYFSYDVKMKEKGDIPEGYSVSREKKERFSLILESASTNQTSMYLCASRRTSGIRTGELFFGEGSRLTVL.

V usage is TRBV4-3 and J usage is TRBJ2-2; TRBD1 is a possible D gene (6 bases). V shed 4 bases and J shed 5 bases, with 17 bases lying between them. The CDR3 sequence is 16 residues long. Germline CDR1 and CDR2: LGHNA and YSLEER. CDR3 DNA: TGCGCCAGCAGCCCCTATAACAGGGCAGGGACCGGGGAGCTGTTTTTT. Residues: CASSPYNRAGTGELFF.

V and J are TRBV20-1 and TRBJ2-7; TRBD2 might be the D (6 bases). The CDR3 sequence is 11 residues long. Per germline, CDR1 DFQATT and CDR2 SNEGSKA (reference sequence). CDR3 DNA sequence: TGCGGGGGGAGGTATTCCTACGAGCAGTACTTC. It translates to CGGRYSYEQYF.

The J gene is TRBJ2-7, the V gene TRBV7-2; D remains ambiguous. The CDR3 is made up of 12 amino acids. From germline, CDR1 is SGHTA and CDR2 FQGNSA. Deletions cut 5 bases from V and 0 bases from J, with 5 bases between. CDR3 DNA sequence: TGTGCCAGCAGCCGAGGCTCCTACGAGCAGTACTTC. Its translation is CASSRGSYEQYF.

A single count supports this clone. CDR3 DNA: TGTGCCAGTACTCCCGGGACTAGCGGGAAAGAGACCCAGTACTTC. Translating it yields CASTPGTSGKETQYF. The V and J genes are TRBV19 and TRBJ2-5, with 13 positions matching TRBD2. With 7 bases clipped from V and 3 bases from J, the junction kept 5 bases outside the gene matches. Germline values: CDR1 LNHDA, CDR2 SQIVND (reference sequence). CDR3 length: 15 residues.